This T cell receptor (beta chain) was sequenced during a study of cytomegalovirus exposure and HLA in healthy donors. As for the study in general: Unique TCRs numbering roughly 80 million, obtained from HLA-typed donors, made up an early data release.

The PCR used 60 Vbeta and 13 Jbeta primers. Profiling relied on immunoSEQ multiplex PCR, and the TCRdb table lists in-frame clones only, not all of them. The sample includes fewer than 200,000 clones, around 76% of them seen just once. Study-wide results and caveats: On later analysis, the bulk of CMV-associated TCR beta chains appeared to be HLA-restricted. Most TCR sequences proved rare, with some public TCRs found in many donors. Excluded: some indistinguishable V segments such as TRBV6-2 and TRBV6-3.

Germline V CDR1 and CDR2: ENHRY, SYGVKD. The CDR3 has 15 residues. Concerning this clone: What it recognizes is unknown.

The TCR originated in a female donor in good health and CMV-seronegative. Sequencing was performed on PBMCs. The gene calls are TRBV10-3 and TRBJ2-5; TRBD1 is a possible D gene (6 bases). Gene TRBJ2-7 matches the end of the DNA better, so the J call may be wrong. CDR3: CAISEAPGTNYEQYF. The CDR3 nucleotides read TGTGCCATCAGTGAGGCCCCCGGGACAAACTACGAGCAGTACTTC.